Included here is one T cell receptor (beta chain) sequence, with context. Its antigen is not identified. This sample is drawn from a study of monozygotic twins with cystic fibrosis. Some clones are missing from TCRdb's copy, which holds only in-frame ones; the method was immunoSEQ multiplex PCR. This table holds 30,000 to 40,000 clones, roughly three fifths found once. Study-level findings and limits: Monozygotic CF twins shared more identical nucleotide clonotypes than unrelated patients.

The CDR3 is 14 amino acids. CDR1 SQVTM and CDR2 ANQGSEA come from the germline V gene. J lost 7 bases, V lost 4 bases, and 11 bases had no gene match. Sequenced material: blood. The chain employs TRBV29-1 and TRBJ1-2, with TRBD1 identical over 8 bases. The sequence was obtained from a girl aged 5-17 years with cystic fibrosis. This CDR3 reads CSVATGQGGGGYTF. CDR3 in DNA: TGCAGCGTTGCCACCGGACAGGGAGGGGGTGGCTACACCTTC.